These T cell receptor beta chains were read from a single sample in a study of tumor T cells in aggressive B-cell lymphoma. Libraries were prepared by immunoSEQ multiplex PCR; TCRdb keeps only in-frame clonotypes and omits some of them. The sample contains 700 to 1,000 clones, around nine tenths of which appear only once. What was sequenced was tumor tissue. These receptors were taken from an adult with diffuse large B cell lymphoma. Both conserved end residues are part of each CDR3. The D gene is left open where the match is weak. Expanded clones get a size class; other rows say once, few or many, or leave the size out.

>.|TRBV14|TRBD2|TRBJ2-3
TGTGCCAGCAGCCAAGAACTAGCGGGGGAAGATACGCAGTATTTT
CASSQELAGEDTQYF
>.|TRBV20-1|.|TRBJ2-5
TGCAGTGCTCTATCCCGGGAGACCCAGTACTTC
CSALSRETQYF
>.|TRBV4-2|.|TRBJ1-3
TGTGCCAGCAGCCAAGATACGCTCCGGGCAGGGGGAAACACCATATATTTT
CASSQDTLRAGGNTIYF
>.|TRBV4-3|.|TRBJ1-4
TGCGCCAGCAGCCCCGGGACATCCTCTGAAAAACTGTTTTTT
CASSPGTSSEKLFF
>.|TRBV29-1|.|TRBJ1-1
TGCAGCGTTGCAGGGGTCGCCTACACTGAAGCTTTCTTT
CSVAGVAYTEAFF
>.|TRBV19|.|TRBJ2-6
TGTGCCAGTAGTAACAGGGAGACATCACAAAGTCGGGCCAACGTCCTGACTTTC
CASSNRETSQSRANVLTF
>once|TRBV9|TRBD2|TRBJ2-7
TGTGCCAGCAGCGAACAGGCGGGAGGATCGGAGCAGTACTTC
CASSEQAGGSEQYF
>.|TRBV2|TRBD1|TRBJ1-5
TGTGCCAGCAACAGGGGAAACAATCAGCCCCAGCATTTT
CASNRGNNQPQHF
>.|TRBV5-4|TRBD1|TRBJ1-4
TGTGCCAGCAGCCTGGGACAGACAAATGAAAAACTGTTTTTT
CASSLGQTNEKLFF
>.|TRBV28|TRBD1|TRBJ1-1
TGTGCCAGCAGTTTATATACAGGGGCCATAATGAACACTGAAGCTTTCTTT
CASSLYTGAIMNTEAFF
>.|TRBV7-2|TRBD2|TRBJ2-3
TGTGCCAGCAGCTCCTGGACTAGCGGCACAGATACGCAGTATTTT
CASSSWTSGTDTQYF
>.|TRBV30|.|TRBJ2-5
TGTGCCTGGAGCCGACAGAACCGAAGAGAGACCCAGTACTTC
CAWSRQNRRETQYF
>.|TRBV5-1|TRBD1|TRBJ1-2
TGCGCCAGCAGCCTCCGGGACAGGGGTGGCTACACCTTC
CASSLRDRGGYTF
>.|TRBV18|TRBD1|TRBJ1-5
TGTGCCAGCTCACCACCCGGACAGGGGCATCAGCCCCAGCATTTT
CASSPPGQGHQPQHF
>.|TRBV19|TRBD1|TRBJ2-2
TGTGCCAGTAGTATTCTCTACAGGGGAAGCACCGGGGAGCTGTTTTTT
CASSILYRGSTGELFF
>.|TRBV6-6|.|TRBJ2-5
TGTGCCAGCACCCCCGAAGTTAGAGAGACCCAGTACTTC
CASTPEVRETQYF
>.|TRBV5-1|TRBD1|TRBJ2-2
TGCGCCAGCAGCGCAGCCCGGACAGGGGGAAACACCGGGGAGCTGTTTTTT
CASSAARTGGNTGELFF
>.|TRBV9|TRBD1|TRBJ2-5
TGTGCCAGCACCGCAGGGGGCGGGGAGACCCAGTACTTC
CASTAGGGETQYF
>.|TRBV6-5|.|TRBJ2-5
TGTGCCAGCAGTTCCCTCGGCGGGATACAAGAGACCCAGTACTTC
CASSSLGGIQETQYF
>.|TRBV4-3|.|TRBJ2-1
TGCGCCAGCAGCCAAGATTGGCTAGGCGGCAATGAGCAGTTCTTC
CASSQDWLGGNEQFF
>.|TRBV2|TRBD2|TRBJ2-1
TGTGCCAGCAGCCGGGGGACTAGCGGAGGGCGCAATGAGCAGTTCTTC
CASSRGTSGGRNEQFF
>.|TRBV23-1|TRBD2|TRBJ2-1
TGCGCCAGCAGACTAGCGGTACGGTGGGGATACAATGAGCAGTTCTTC
CASRLAVRWGYNEQFF
>.|TRBV6-1|TRBD2|TRBJ2-1
TGTGCCAGCATCCGGACTAGCGGACACTACAATGAGCAGTTCTTC
CASIRTSGHYNEQFF
>once|TRBV6-5|TRBD1|TRBJ2-7
TGTGCCAGCAGTTACGCAGGGGGCGGGCAGTACTTC
CASSYAGGGQYF
>.|TRBV6-1|TRBD1|TRBJ1-2
TGTGCCAGCAGTAGGACAGGCTATGGCTACACCTTC
CASSRTGYGYTF
>.|TRBV7-9|TRBD2|TRBJ2-5
TGTGCCAGCAGCTTAAGTCTGACTAGCCGTCCGGAGACCCAGTACTTC
CASSLSLTSRPETQYF
>.|TRBV29-1|TRBD1|TRBJ2-2
TGCAGCGTCTCCGGGACAGCGAACACCGGGGAGCTGTTTTTT
CSVSGTANTGELFF
>.|TRBV7-2|.|TRBJ1-2
TGTGCCAGCAGCTTAGGGGCTGGAAACTATGGCTACACCTTC
CASSLGAGNYGYTF
>once|TRBV7-2|.|TRBJ2-7
TGTGCCAGCAGCTTAAGGGGTCAAGGGTTACCGACGGTAACCTACGAGCAGTACTTC
CASSLRGQGLPTVTYEQYF
>.|TRBV28|.|TRBJ1-4
TGTGCCAGCAGACATTCCCCCCCCGCTGGTGAAAAACTGTTTTTT
CASRHSPPAGEKLFF
>once|TRBV5-6|.|TRBJ1-1
TGTGCCAGCAGCTTGGTAGGGAGTGGCACTGAAGCTTTCTTT
CASSLVGSGTEAFF
>.|TRBV11-2|.|TRBJ2-2
TGTGCCAGCAGCTTAGGTAGCGTACCCCGGGAGCTGTTTTTT
CASSLGSVPRELFF
>.|TRBV19|.|TRBJ1-5
TGTGCCAGTAGTATAGCCCTACGGACTATGGGCAATCAGCCCCAGCATTTT
CASSIALRTMGNQPQHF
>.|TRBV28|.|TRBJ2-7
TGTGCCAGCACCCCTGGCGGAAACGAGCAATACTTC
CASTPGGNEQYF
>.|TRBV7-3|.|TRBJ1-1
TGTGCCAGCAGCTTTCAAGAGGAGATCACTGAAGCTTTCTTT
CASSFQEEITEAFF
>.|TRBV15|.|TRBJ2-1
TGTGCCACCAGCAGATTAGGGGACTTTGCCTACAATGAGCAGTTCTTC
CATSRLGDFAYNEQFF
>.|TRBV28|TRBD1|TRBJ2-7
TGTGCCAGCAGTTTAGACAGGGGTGGCTACGAGCAGTACTTC
CASSLDRGGYEQYF
>.|TRBV18|TRBD1|TRBJ2-7
TGTGCCAGCTCGCAACAGGGGGCAGGTTACGAGCAGTACTTC
CASSQQGAGYEQYF
>.|TRBV29-1|TRBD1|TRBJ2-1
TGCAGCACAAAGGAGGGACAGGAGCGACAGTTCTTC
CSTKEGQERQFF
>.|TRBV6-5|.|TRBJ1-5
TGTGCCAGCAGTTACTCGATTCCGGGTGGCCAGCCCCAGCATTTT
CASSYSIPGGQPQHF
>.|TRBV7-9|.|TRBJ1-4
TGTGCCACCCGGTGGGCGGGGAATGAAAAACTGTTTTTT
CATRWAGNEKLFF
>.|TRBV6-1|TRBD1|TRBJ2-3
TGTGCCAGCGAAGGACAGGGTGAAGATACGCAGTATTTT
CASEGQGEDTQYF
>.|TRBV7-3|.|TRBJ2-5
TGTGCCAGCAGCTTAACCGGCAGGGGAGAGACCCAGTACTTC
CASSLTGRGETQYF
>.|TRBV5-6|TRBD1|TRBJ1-6
TGTGCCAGCAGCCGGCGCCTCGGGACAGGGGATTCACCCCTCCACTTT
CASSRRLGTGDSPLHF
>.|TRBV7-9|TRBD2|TRBJ2-1
TGTGCCAGCAGCGCGAGCGGGGCGAATGAGCAGTTCTTC
CASSASGANEQFF
>.|TRBV5-5|TRBD1|TRBJ2-7
TGTGCCAGCAGCCTGGACAGGGGGCTCTACGAGCAGTACTTC
CASSLDRGLYEQYF